This T cell receptor (beta chain) was profiled in a study of prognosis after radiotherapy for stage I lung cancer. The V end was cut by 0 bases, the J end by 6 bases, with 3 bases between. CDR3 size: 11 residues. Germline V CDR1 and CDR2: MRHNA, SNTAGT. Template was genomic DNA; TCR beta CDR3 amplified in two multiplex PCR rounds. Primers specific to each TRBV and TRBJ gene were used in first-round PCR. Each CDR3 protein is one row after TCRdb ran MiXCR on the multiplex PCR reads. Of about 17,000 distinct CDR3 sequences in the sample, over 15% are singletons; the top ten hold around two fifths. The sample holds many counts of this clonotype.

The sample here was PBMCs, taken before or after stereotactic body radiation therapy (not recorded which). The receptor comes from a donor aged 50 or older with non-small cell lung cancer. V gene TRBV6-4 combines with J gene TRBJ2-7; D is unclear. The CDR3 DNA is TGTGCCAGCAGTGACTCGGGCGAGCAGTACGTC. Protein: CASSDSGEQYV.